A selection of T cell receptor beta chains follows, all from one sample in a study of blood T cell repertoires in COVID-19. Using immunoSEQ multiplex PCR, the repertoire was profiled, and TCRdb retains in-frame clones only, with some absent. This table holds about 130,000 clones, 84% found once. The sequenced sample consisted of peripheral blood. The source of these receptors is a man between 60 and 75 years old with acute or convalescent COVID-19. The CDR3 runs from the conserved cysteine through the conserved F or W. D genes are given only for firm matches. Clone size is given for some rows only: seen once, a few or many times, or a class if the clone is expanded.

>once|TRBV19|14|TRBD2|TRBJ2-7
TGTGCCAGTAGTATGTCTAGCGGGACTGGCGAGCAGTACTTC
CASSMSSGTGEQYF
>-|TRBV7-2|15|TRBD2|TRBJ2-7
TGTGCCAGCAGCTCCTGGACTAGCGGGGACAACGAGCAGTACTTC
CASSSWTSGDNEQYF
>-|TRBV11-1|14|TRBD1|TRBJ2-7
TGTGCCAGCAGCTTGGGGACAGGTCGCCACGAGCAGTACTTC
CASSLGTGRHEQYF
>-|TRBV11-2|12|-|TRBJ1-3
TGTGCCAGCAGCTTAGCGGGGGACACCATATATTTT
CASSLAGDTIYF
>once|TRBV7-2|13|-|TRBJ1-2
TGTGCCAGCAGCTTAGAATACCAAGCAGGCTACACCTTC
CASSLEYQAGYTF
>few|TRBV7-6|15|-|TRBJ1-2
TGTGCCAGCAGCTTAGTGGACAGTGGCCTCTATGGCTACACCTTC
CASSLVDSGLYGYTF
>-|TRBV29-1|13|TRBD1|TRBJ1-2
TGCAGCGTTTGGACAGGGACTACCTATGGCTACACCTTC
CSVWTGTTYGYTF
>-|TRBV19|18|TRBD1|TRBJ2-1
TGTGCCAGTAGTATAGGTTTGCGGGGGACAGGGGAATACAATGAGCAGTTCTTC
CASSIGLRGTGEYNEQFF
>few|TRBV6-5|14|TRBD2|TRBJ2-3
TGTGCCAGCAGACTAGCGGGAGTCGGAGATACGCAGTATTTT
CASRLAGVGDTQYF
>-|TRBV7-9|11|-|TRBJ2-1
TGTGCCAGCAGCTTTGGCGGGCAGCAGTTCTTC
CASSFGGQQFF
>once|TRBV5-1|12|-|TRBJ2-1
TGCGCCAGCAGCTTGGGGCCCCTTGAGCAGTTCTTC
CASSLGPLEQFF
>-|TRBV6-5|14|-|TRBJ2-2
TGTGCCAGCACCCCCGGCAGGGGCACCGGGGAGCTGTTTTTT
CASTPGRGTGELFF
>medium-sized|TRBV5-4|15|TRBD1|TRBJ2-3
TGTGCCAGCAGCTTGGACAGGGGGCTGACAGATACGCAGTATTTT
CASSLDRGLTDTQYF
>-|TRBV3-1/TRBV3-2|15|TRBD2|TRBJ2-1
TGTGCCAGCAGCCTCGGACTAGCGGGAGTACATGAGCAGTTCTTC
CASSLGLAGVHEQFF
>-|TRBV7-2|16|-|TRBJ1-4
TGTGCCAGCAGCTTTCTTCGCGCAGGGGCGGGTGAAAAACTGTTTTTT
CASSFLRAGAGEKLFF
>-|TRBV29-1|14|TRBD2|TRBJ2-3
TGCAGCGTCGGGACTAGCAGCACCGCAGATACGCAGTATTTT
CSVGTSSTADTQYF
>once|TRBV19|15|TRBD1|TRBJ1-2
TGTGCCAGTAGTCCGGGACAGTGGTGGGACTATGGCTACACCTTC
CASSPGQWWDYGYTF
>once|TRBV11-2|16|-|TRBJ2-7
TGTGCCAGCAGCTTAGTTCCCTACCGAAGCTCCTACGAGCAGTACTTC
CASSLVPYRSSYEQYF
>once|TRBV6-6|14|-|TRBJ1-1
TGTGCCAGCAGGGATGGGCGGGGGGTCACTGAAGCTTTCTTT
CASRDGRGVTEAFF
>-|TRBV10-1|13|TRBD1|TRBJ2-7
TGCGCCAGCAGTCGGACAGGGGATGGCGAGCAGTACTTC
CASSRTGDGEQYF
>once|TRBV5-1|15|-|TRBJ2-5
TGCGCCAGCAGCTTGGTTAGGTCAGGGGCAGAGACCCAGTACTTC
CASSLVRSGAETQYF
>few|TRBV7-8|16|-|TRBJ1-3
TGTGCCAGCAGCTTAGTAGGCAGGCGCTCTGGAAACACCATATATTTT
CASSLVGRRSGNTIYF
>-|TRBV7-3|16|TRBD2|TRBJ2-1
TGTGCCAGCAGCTCCCAGACTAGCGGGAGCATCAATGAGCAGTTCTTC
CASSSQTSGSINEQFF
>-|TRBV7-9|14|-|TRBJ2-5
TGTGCCAGCAGCTTAACTACAGCGGGAGAGACCCAGTACTTC
CASSLTTAGETQYF
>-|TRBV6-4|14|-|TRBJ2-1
TGTGCCAGCAGGACCGGGTCTAATTACGGTGAGCAGTTCTTC
CASRTGSNYGEQFF
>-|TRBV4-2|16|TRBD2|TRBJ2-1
TGTGCCAGCAGCCAAGATAGGGCGGGAGCTTTCGGTGAGCAGTTCTTC
CASSQDRAGAFGEQFF
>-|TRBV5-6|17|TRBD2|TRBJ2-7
TGTGCCAGCAGCAAACCCCGCGGCGGGAGGGCCTCGGGCGAGCAGTACTTC
CASSKPRGGRASGEQYF